This T cell receptor beta chain originates from a study of control samples from healthy donors and cancer patients. V gave up 1 base and J gave up 6 bases, with 25 bases separating them. The CDR3 covers 19 residues. The germline gives CDR1 MGHRA, CDR2 YSYEKL. Assay used: immunoSEQ multiplex PCR; TCRdb lists only in-frame clones, some missing. The sample records 150,000 to 200,000 clones, 91% being singletons. This clone was found once. The TCR originated in a woman aged 30 to 39 in good health. The chain combines TRBV4-1 with TRBJ2-1; D might be TRBD1 (8 bases). The material sequenced was blood. This CDR3 is CASSQAHRGGTSPSNEQFF. In nucleotides, the CDR3 is TGCGCCAGCAGCCAAGCTCACAGGGGGGGAACTAGCCCCTCCAATGAGCAGTTCTTC.